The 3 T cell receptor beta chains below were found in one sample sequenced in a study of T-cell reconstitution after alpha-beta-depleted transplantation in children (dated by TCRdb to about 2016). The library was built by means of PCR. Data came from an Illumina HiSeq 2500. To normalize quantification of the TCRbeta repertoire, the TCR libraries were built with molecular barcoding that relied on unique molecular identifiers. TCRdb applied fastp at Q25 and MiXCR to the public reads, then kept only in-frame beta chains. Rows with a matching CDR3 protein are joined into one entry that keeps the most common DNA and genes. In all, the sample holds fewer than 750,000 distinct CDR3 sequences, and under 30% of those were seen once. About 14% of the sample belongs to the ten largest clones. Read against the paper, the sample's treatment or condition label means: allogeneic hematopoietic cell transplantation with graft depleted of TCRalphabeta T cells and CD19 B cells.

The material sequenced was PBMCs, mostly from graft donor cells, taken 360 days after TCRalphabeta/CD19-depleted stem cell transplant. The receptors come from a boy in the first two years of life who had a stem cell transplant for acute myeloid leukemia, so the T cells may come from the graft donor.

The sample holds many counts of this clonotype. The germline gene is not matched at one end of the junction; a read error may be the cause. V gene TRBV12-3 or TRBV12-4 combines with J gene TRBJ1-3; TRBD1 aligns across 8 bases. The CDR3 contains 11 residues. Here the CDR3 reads CASSHLDREDF. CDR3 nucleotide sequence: TGTGCCAGCAGTCACCTGGACAGGGAAGATTTT.

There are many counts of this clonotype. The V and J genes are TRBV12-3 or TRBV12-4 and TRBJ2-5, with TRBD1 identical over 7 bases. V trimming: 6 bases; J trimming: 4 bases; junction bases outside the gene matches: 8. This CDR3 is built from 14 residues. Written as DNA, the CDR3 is TGTGCCAGCAGGGCCACGGACAGGAGAGAGACCCAGTACTTC. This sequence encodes CASRATDRRETQYF.

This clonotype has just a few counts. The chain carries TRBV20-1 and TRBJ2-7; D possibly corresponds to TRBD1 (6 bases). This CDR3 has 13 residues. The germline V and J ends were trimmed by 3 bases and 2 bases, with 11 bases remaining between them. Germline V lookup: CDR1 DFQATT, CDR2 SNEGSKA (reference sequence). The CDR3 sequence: CSASRDNTYEQYF. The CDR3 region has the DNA TGCAGTGCTAGCCGGGACAACACCTACGAGCAGTACTTC.